This T cell receptor (beta chain) was identified during a study of CD8+CD57+ T cells in acquired aplastic anemia. CDR3 length: 12 residues. V lost 5 bases, J lost 2 bases, and 0 bases lay in between. Germline CDR1 reads KGHDR; CDR2 reads SFDVKD. Patients chosen for sequencing had CD8+CD57+ cells that had expanded, as shown by flow cytometry. Therapy had not been given to patients before blood sampling. This clonotype was seen repeatedly, ten times or more. Both TCR beta VDJ combination and CDR3 sequence profiling were carried out. Genomic DNA was the template for this profiling. From the reads, TCRdb called clonotypes with MiXCR, one entry per CDR3 protein. This repertoire shows 400,000 to 600,000 distinct CDR3 sequences, around 32% found once; its top ten account for around 0.82%.

The clonotype was recovered from a human donor with aplastic anemia. Sequenced material: sorted CD4+, CD8+, or CD8+CD57+ T cells (not recorded which) from PBMCs. J is TRBJ2-6 and V is TRBV24-1, with D unclear. DNA of the CDR3: TGTGCCACCAGTGCTGGGGCCAACGTCCTGACTTTC. Its translation: CATSAGANVLTF.